The rows below give T cell receptor beta chains drawn from one sample of a study of tumor-infiltrating lymphocytes in oesophageal squamous cell carcinoma. In TCRdb, the PCR reads were re-called with MiXCR into one record per CDR3 protein. Among some 14,000 distinct CDR3 sequences, approximately 58% were seen once, and the ten largest hold approximately 35%. Material for sequencing was esophageal tumor tissue. These receptors all come from a male donor with esophageal squamous cell carcinoma. Both conserved end residues are part of each CDR3. D genes are given only for firm matches. Rows may omit the clone size; those that give it use once, few, many or a size class.

-	TRBV7-2	-	TRBJ1-2	TGTGCCAGCAGCTTAAGGAACTATGGCTACACCTTC	CASSLRNYGYTF
-	TRBV7-4	-	TRBJ2-2	TGTGCCAGCAGCCCGGGACACCTGAACACCGGGGAGCTGTTTTTT	CASSPGHLNTGELFF
TRBD2	TRBV6-1	-	TRBJ2-7	TGTGCCAGCAGTAAGGGGACTAGCGGACCGACCTACGAGCAGTACTTC	CASSKGTSGPTYEQYF
-	TRBV6-2/TRBV6-3	-	TRBJ1-2	TGTGCCAGCAGTTACCCTTCCGGACGGCCAGATTATGGCTACACCTTC	CASSYPSGRPDYGYTF
TRBD1	TRBV6-5	-	TRBJ1-3	TGTGCCAGCAGGAATACAGGGGCGCTAAACACCATATATTTT	CASRNTGALNTIYF
TRBD2	TRBV7-2	few	TRBJ2-7	TGTGCCAGCAGCTTATCTAGCGGGAGAGGTAGCTACGAGCAGTACTTC	CASSLSSGRGSYEQYF
-	TRBV7-6	-	TRBJ2-1	TGTGCCAGCAGCTTAAAGGGGGGTTTAAGCTCCTACAATGAGCAGTTCTTC	CASSLKGGLSSYNEQFF
-	TRBV6-8	-	TRBJ2-1	TGTGCCAGCCCGGCCTTGGCAGGTCGGGGCAATGAGCAGTTCTTC	CASPALAGRGNEQFF
-	TRBV7-2	-	TRBJ2-1	TGTGCCAGCAGCTTAGCGGGACCCTACAATGAGCAGTTCTTC	CASSLAGPYNEQFF
-	TRBV11-3	-	TRBJ2-2	TGTGCCAGCAGCGGTACAGCGAACACCGGGGAGCTGTTTTTT	CASSGTANTGELFF
-	TRBV10-1	-	TRBJ2-3	TGCGCCAGCAGTGGTGTTGGAGGGGCGATCACAGATACGCAGTATTTT	CASSGVGGAITDTQYF
-	TRBV6-1	once	TRBJ2-1	TGTGCCAGCAGTGAAGCGGTCTCATACAATGAGCAGTTCTTC	CASSEAVSYNEQFF
TRBD2	TRBV7-2	-	TRBJ2-5	TGTGCCAGCAGCTTAGGGCGGGAGGGCCGAGGAGAGACCCAGTACTTC	CASSLGREGRGETQYF
TRBD1	TRBV7-9	once	TRBJ2-7	TGTGCCAGCAGCCCGTCCGAGGGGGCGAACAATGAGCAGTACTTC	CASSPSEGANNEQYF
TRBD1	TRBV18	-	TRBJ2-5	TGTGCCAGCTCACTACCACAGGGGTCCCAGTACTTC	CASSLPQGSQYF
TRBD2	TRBV5-1	many	TRBJ2-7	TGCGCCAGCAGCTCGAGAGCGGGGGGAATTAGTCACGAGCAGTACTTC	CASSSRAGGISHEQYF
TRBD2	TRBV7-6	-	TRBJ2-7	TGTGCCAGCAGTTCCACTAGCGAAAGCTCCTACAATGAGCAGTACTTC	CASSSTSESSYNEQYF
-	TRBV7-3	-	TRBJ2-2	TGTGCCAGCAGCTCCCAGGGAACCGGGGAGCTGTTTTTT	CASSSQGTGELFF
TRBD2	TRBV6-6	-	TRBJ2-3	TGTGCCAGCAGCCTTCATCGGACTAGCGGGAGACCAGATACGCAGTATTTT	CASSLHRTSGRPDTQYF
-	TRBV6-8	-	TRBJ1-1	TGTGCCAGCAGTTACACTTCCGGACATCGAGGTGAAGCTTTCTTT	CASSYTSGHRGEAFF
TRBD2	TRBV27	once	TRBJ2-1	TGTGCCAGCAGTTCGGGACTAGCCCCCTACAATGAGCAGTTCTTC	CASSSGLAPYNEQFF
TRBD1	TRBV7-6	-	TRBJ1-4	TGTGCTAGCAGTCCAGGGGGAACTAATGAAAAACTGTTTTTT	CASSPGGTNEKLFF
TRBD2	TRBV6-1	-	TRBJ2-1	TGTGCCAGCAGCCCTAGCGGAAACTCCTACAATGAGCAGTTCTTC	CASSPSGNSYNEQFF
-	TRBV15	many	TRBJ1-1	TGTGCCACCAGCCCCCTCCAAAGAGGGCCGGGCACTGAAGCTTTCTTT	CATSPLQRGPGTEAFF
TRBD1	TRBV5-1	-	TRBJ2-3	TGCGCCAGCAGCCGGATAAAGACCGGGACAGGGGGAACCGGGGAGCTGTATTTT	CASSRIKTGTGGTGELYF
-	TRBV29-1	-	TRBJ2-1	TGCAGCGTCTCCCGCAACCTCTACAATGAGCAGTTCTTC	CSVSRNLYNEQFF
-	TRBV6-2/TRBV6-3	-	TRBJ2-3	TGTGCCAGCAGCGCAAGGGGCTACGAGCAGTATTTT	CASSARGYEQYF
-	TRBV7-2	-	TRBJ2-3	TGTGCCAGCAGCCCGGCTAGAACCACAGATACGCAGTATTTT	CASSPARTTDTQYF
-	TRBV11-2	many	TRBJ2-7	TGTGCCAGCAGCGGACGCAGCTCCTACAATGAGCAGTACTTC	CASSGRSSYNEQYF
TRBD1	TRBV7-6	-	TRBJ2-5	TGTGCCAGCAGCTTAGGGGGACAGGGGACCCAGTACTTC	CASSLGGQGTQYF
TRBD1	TRBV7-2	-	TRBJ2-5	TGTGCCAGCAGCCGCGACAGGGTCGGGGAGACCCAGTACTTC	CASSRDRVGETQYF
-	TRBV12-3/TRBV12-4	-	TRBJ1-4	TGTGCCAGCAGTCCCAGGGGCTTGCCAAAACTGTTTTTT	CASSPRGLPKLFF
TRBD1	TRBV11-1	-	TRBJ1-2	TGTGCCAGCAGCCCCGCAAACAGGGGCCTCCCCGGCTATGGCTACACCTTC	CASSPANRGLPGYGYTF
TRBD1	TRBV27	-	TRBJ1-1	TGTGCCAGCAGCACCATAGGGACAGCTGAAGCTTTCTTT	CASSTIGTAEAFF
-	TRBV6-6	many	TRBJ2-1	TGTGCCAGCAGTTACTCGAATTATCCGAGCGATGAGCAGTTCTTC	CASSYSNYPSDEQFF
-	TRBV24-1	once	TRBJ1-2	TGTGCCACCAAAAGCCGGGACGGCTATGGCTACACCTTC	CATKSRDGYGYTF
-	TRBV7-3	few	TRBJ2-1	TGTGCCAGCAGAACCGAAAGCTGGGATGAGCAGTTCTTC	CASRTESWDEQFF
-	TRBV12-3/TRBV12-4	-	TRBJ2-6	TGTGCCAGCAGTTTGACGTTCTCTGGGGCCAACGTCCTGACTTTC	CASSLTFSGANVLTF
-	TRBV10-3	medium-sized	TRBJ1-2	TGTGCCATCAGTGAGAACGGACGCTATGGCTACACCTTC	CAISENGRYGYTF
TRBD2	TRBV7-3	-	TRBJ2-7	TGTGCCAGCAGCCCCCGGACTAGCTACGAGCAGTACTTC	CASSPRTSYEQYF
TRBD2	TRBV12-3/TRBV12-4	medium-sized	TRBJ2-1	TGTGCCAGCAGTTTACGACTAGCGGGCCATGAGCAGTTCTTC	CASSLRLAGHEQFF
-	TRBV7-9	medium-sized	TRBJ2-5	TGTGCCAGCAGCTTATTGGGCGGGGAGACCCAGTACTTC	CASSLLGGETQYF
-	TRBV7-8	-	TRBJ1-6	TGTGCCAGCAGCTTAGCGTTCGGTAGCTTAGATGGCAATTCACCCCTCCACTTT	CASSLAFGSLDGNSPLHF
TRBD2	TRBV6-1	-	TRBJ2-1	TGTGCCAGCAGCCGCCCCCCTAGCGGGTTCTCCTACAATGAGCAGTTCTTC	CASSRPPSGFSYNEQFF
-	TRBV5-1	-	TRBJ2-2	TGCGCCAGCAGCTTGGGGCGTGGCACCGGGGAGCTGTTTTTT	CASSLGRGTGELFF
TRBD2	TRBV5-6	-	TRBJ2-2	TGTGCCAGCAGCTTCCAGGTAGCGGGGGTTAACACCGGGGAGCTGTTTTTT	CASSFQVAGVNTGELFF
-	TRBV27	few	TRBJ2-7	TGTGCCAGCCGGGGAGCAGGGAGAAACGAGCAGTACTTC	CASRGAGRNEQYF
TRBD2	TRBV12-3/TRBV12-4	large	TRBJ2-5	TGTGCCAGCAGTTTGGGGCGGGGGGGCCAAGAGACCCAGTACTTC	CASSLGRGGQETQYF
-	TRBV7-6	-	TRBJ2-1	TGTGCCAGCAGCTACGGGGGTAGCTCCTACAATGAGCAGTTCTTC	CASSYGGSSYNEQFF
-	TRBV12-3/TRBV12-4	-	TRBJ2-2	TGTGCCAGCAGTCCCGGACCCACGAACACCGGGGAGCTGTTTTTT	CASSPGPTNTGELFF
TRBD1	TRBV24-1	-	TRBJ1-2	TGTGCCACCAGTGGTGGACAGGGTCGACTCTATGGCTACACCTTC	CATSGGQGRLYGYTF
-	TRBV7-2	-	TRBJ1-3	TGTGCCAGCAGCCTTACGTTTGGAAACACCATATATTTT	CASSLTFGNTIYF